A single sample is the source of the 9 T cell receptor beta chains below, sequenced in a study of cytomegalovirus exposure and HLA in healthy donors. It was with 60 Vbeta and 13 Jbeta primers that the PCR ran. Assay used: immunoSEQ multiplex PCR; TCRdb lists only in-frame clones, some missing. Of roughly 100,000 clones in the sample, nearly 65% were seen once. Specimen: PBMCs. These receptors all come from a human donor in good health.

The chain combines TRBV4-1 with TRBJ2-7, with 10 bases that match TRBD2. Germline V lookup: CDR1 MGHRA, CDR2 YSYEKL. The CDR3 is 15 amino acids. V shed 2 bases and J 3 bases; nucleotides not matched to a gene: 4. The CDR3 DNA sequence: TGCGCCAGCAGCCAATATTCTAGCGGGAGCTACGAGCAGTACTTC. It codes for CASSQYSSGSYEQYF.

On this clone: Other DNA sequences within the sample encode an identical CDR3. CDR3 residues: CASSPPDRGNEQYF. CDR3 nucleotides: TGTGCCAGCTCACCTCCGGACAGGGGCAACGAGCAGTACTTC. The rearrangement joins TRBV18 to TRBJ2-7; 9 bases are shared with TRBD1. CDR3 length: 14 residues. Unmatched junction bases numbered 5, after V lost 3 bases and J lost 5 bases. From germline, CDR1 is KGHSH and CDR2 LQKENI.

This chain joins TRBV12-5 and TRBJ2-1; TRBD2 agrees at 9 bases. The V and J ends lost 4 bases and 5 bases, in that order; junction bases with no gene match: 6. This CDR3 has 15 amino acids. Germline assignment: CDR1 LGHNT and CDR2 FRNRAP. CDR3 sequence (DNA): TGTGCTAGTGGTTATCTAGCGGGGAGGGACAATGAGCAGTTCTTC. It translates to CASGYLAGRDNEQFF.

This chain uses TRBV5-6 with TRBJ1-2; D is possibly TRBD1 (5 bases). The CDR3 has 15 residues. V lost 1 base, J lost 1 base, and 11 bases lay in between. CDR1 is SGHDT, CDR2 YYEEEE, per germline. The CDR3 is CASSLWKGVNYGYTF. CDR3 coding DNA: TGTGCCAGCAGCTTGTGGAAAGGGGTTAACTATGGCTACACCTTC. The variable domain in full, with the rest retrieved from reference TRBV5-6 and TRBJ1-2, is DAGVTQSPTHLIKTRGQQVTLRCSPKSGHDTVSWYQQALGQGPQFIFQYYEEEERQRGNFPDRFSGHQFPNYSSELNVNALLLGDSALYLCASSLWKGVNYGYTFGSGTRLTVV.

V is TRBV27 and J is TRBJ2-3, with D perhaps matching TRBD1 (5 bases). Germline values: CDR1 MNHEY, CDR2 SMNVEV (reference sequence). Trimming cost V 4 bases and J 4 bases, with 9 bases left between them. This CDR3 contains 13 residues. Here the CDR3 reads CASSSWGPDTQYF. The CDR3 DNA is TGTGCCAGCAGTTCCTGGGGCCCAGATACGCAGTATTTT.

The rearrangement uses TRBV2 and TRBJ2-1, with D maybe TRBD2 (5 bases). This CDR3 spans 14 amino acids. With 2 bases removed from V and 0 bases from J, the gap between germline ends came to 5 bases. In germline, CDR1 is SNHLY, CDR2 FYNNEI. CDR3 bases: TGTGCCAGCAGTGAAACTAGCTCCTACAATGAGCAGTTCTTC. Its translation is CASSETSSYNEQFF.

This chain uses TRBV7-6 with TRBJ2-2; D uncertain. The CDR3 is 13 residues long. V lost 2 bases, J lost 4 bases, and 5 bases lay in between. Germline loops: CDR1 SGHVS, CDR2 FNYEAQ. CDR3 region: CASSLTFTGELFF. CDR3 bases: TGTGCCAGCAGCTTAACTTTCACCGGGGAGCTGTTTTTT. Combining the CDR3 with reference TRBV7-6 and TRBJ2-2 gives the whole variable domain GAGVSQSPRYKVTKRGQDVALRCDPISGHVSLYWYRQALGQGPEFLTYFNYEAQQDKSGLPNDRFSAERPEGSISTLTIQRTEQRDSAMYRCASSLTFTGELFFGEGSRLTVL.

V usage is TRBV9 and J usage is TRBJ1-1; no firm D call. The CDR3 is made up of 15 amino acids. The V gene lost 0 bases and the J gene lost 4 bases, with 13 bases spanning the gap. The germline gives CDR1 SGDLS, CDR2 YYNGEE. This CDR3 is CASSVGPGLGTEAFF. CDR3 nucleotides: TGTGCCAGCAGCGTAGGGCCAGGCCTGGGCACTGAAGCTTTCTTT.

The chain employs TRBV11-2 and TRBJ2-2; the D is unclear. Germline lookup yields CDR1 SGHAT and CDR2 FQNNGV. This CDR3 has 14 residues. V lost 1 base to trimming and J lost 5 bases, with 8 bases between them. The CDR3 is CASSLGLQTGELFF. The CDR3 DNA is TGTGCCAGCAGCTTAGGGCTTCAAACCGGGGAGCTGTTTTTT.